The entry below gives a single TCR beta chain sequence along with its context. Only in-frame clones appear in the TCRdb table, and some are missing; sequencing was by immunoSEQ multiplex PCR. The data contain about 220,000 clones, roughly 88% of them singletons. The age range of participants was about 18 to 89 years, with residence in 20 to 25 US areas. These data originate in a study of blood T cell repertoires in COVID-19. About the study: Acute and convalescent COVID-19 specimens originated in the United States, Italy and Spain.

The CDR3 consists of 12 residues. Losses at the gene ends were 8 bases for V and 7 bases for J; bases not matched to a gene: 3. Germline V CDR1 and CDR2: SNHLY, FYNNEI. Sequenced: PBMCs or T cells enriched from blood (not recorded which). The TCR sequence derives from a woman aged 50 to 65 with acute COVID-19. This chain connects TRBV2 to TRBJ1-4; 8 nucleotides agree with TRBD1. The CDR3 DNA is TGTGCCAGCGAAACAGGGGGTGAAAAACTGTTTTTT. Protein product: CASETGGEKLFF.